Detailed here is one T cell receptor (beta chain). The antigen is unknown. The junction differs from germline at one of its ends, possibly a read error. CDR1 and CDR2 from the germline V gene are SGHRS and YFSETQ. The CDR3 has 13 residues. Each CDR3 protein gets one entry after TCRdb re-called the 5' RACE reads with MiXCR. The sample includes approximately 430,000 distinct CDR3 sequences, around a quarter seen only once; the top ten take under 15%. This entry belongs to a study of T-cell memory formation after mild COVID-19. The study, taken as a whole, reports: Clones that contracted from day 15 to 85 had balanced CD4/CD8; later expanders were CD4+ biased.

Sequences were obtained from PBMCs or a T cell subset sorted from them (not recorded which). The receptor's source is an adult woman who had mild COVID-19 (a few samples of this study predate the infection). Cell type and time point are not known. The V gene is TRBV5-1, the J gene TRBJ1-1; D gene uncertain. The CDR3 DNA sequence: TGCGCCAGCAACTTGGACCGGAACACTGAAGCTTTCTTT. It codes for CASNLDRNTEAFF.